The 9 T cell receptor beta chains below come from one sample, sequenced in a study of Tregs in tolerant kidney transplant recipients. Sequenced by immunoSEQ multiplex PCR; TCRdb stores in-frame clones only, minus some. Here the sample spans 68,000 or so clones, around 83% being singletons. The sample was CD4+ T cells from blood. The receptors derive from a human donor in good health.

The J gene is TRBJ1-2, the V gene TRBV7-3; 7 nucleotides agree with TRBD1. Germline V lookup: CDR1 SGHTA, CDR2 FQGTGA. Trimming cost V 5 bases and J 2 bases; bases outside gene matches: 14. The CDR3 sequence is 17 residues long. In DNA, the CDR3 is TGTGCCAGCAGCCCAGGGACAGCCCAATCGGGGAACTATGGCTACACCTTC. The encoded protein is CASSPGTAQSGNYGYTF.

This clone showed up just a few times. The chain links TRBV30 to TRBJ1-1; unclear D gene. The CDR3 covers 10 residues. The germline CDR1 and CDR2 sequences are GTSNPN and SVGIG (reference sequence). Trimming removed 5 bases from V and 5 bases from J, with 6 bases in between. The CDR3 protein is CAWGRTEAFF. The CDR3 DNA reads TGTGCCTGGGGGCGGACTGAAGCTTTCTTT.

The rearrangement uses TRBV14 and TRBJ1-2; D gene ambiguous. CDR1 is SGHDN and CDR2 is FVKESK in the germline V gene. The CDR3 is 15 amino acids. V gave up 4 bases and J gave up 0 bases, with 12 bases separating them. CDR3 protein: CASSRFDMTNYGYTF. The CDR3 DNA sequence: TGTGCCAGCAGCCGCTTCGACATGACTAACTATGGCTACACCTTC.

This chain uses TRBV7-6 with TRBJ2-5; unclear D gene. With 3 bases removed from V and 3 bases from J, the gap between germline ends came to 5 bases. Germline values: CDR1 SGHVS, CDR2 FNYEAQ. The CDR3 has 12 amino acids. CDR3: CASSFYKETQYF. The CDR3 nucleotides are TGTGCCAGCAGCTTTTATAAAGAGACCCAGTACTTC.

The V and J genes are TRBV5-1 and TRBJ2-1; 15 nucleotides agree with TRBD2. Germline-derived CDR1 and CDR2 are SGHRS and YFSETQ. V lost 0 bases, J lost 15 bases, and 7 bases stayed unmatched. CDR3 length equals 15 residues. CDR3 nucleotide sequence: TGCGCCAGCAGCTTGGTGGGACTAGCGGGGGGAGAATGGTTCTTC. It specifies CASSLVGLAGGEWFF.

This clone was counted between two and nine times. This chain links TRBV6-1 with TRBJ1-1; no clear D. V was clipped by 8 bases and J by 2 bases, with 12 bases between them. In germline, CDR1 is MNHNS, CDR2 SASEGT. This CDR3 region has 13 residues. CDR3: CASAKVANTEAFF. CDR3 nucleotide sequence: TGTGCCAGCGCGAAGGTGGCAAACACTGAAGCTTTCTTT.

Here the CDR3 DNA reads TGTGCCAGCAGTTACGGACTGGCTCGCGAGCAGTACTTC. Protein: CASSYGLAREQYF. J is TRBJ2-7 and V is TRBV6-5; D perhaps matches TRBD2 (5 bases). Deletions cut 2 bases from V and 6 bases from J, with 11 bases between. The CDR3 covers 13 residues. From germline, CDR1 is MNHEY and CDR2 SVGAGI.

The CDR3 spells CASSIFRLNTEAFF. The CDR3 nucleotides read TGTGCCAGTAGTATATTCCGGTTGAACACTGAAGCTTTCTTT. V gene TRBV19 combines with J gene TRBJ1-1; D gene ambiguous. This CDR3 comprises 14 residues. The germline CDR1 and CDR2 sequences are LNHDA and SQIVND (reference sequence). V lost 2 bases and J lost 0, with 7 bases in between.

This rearrangement joins TRBV11-2 to TRBJ2-5, with 7 bases aligning to TRBD1. CDR1 and CDR2 (germline): SGHAT, FQNNGV. The CDR3 consists of 15 residues. V gave up 1 base and J gave up 0 bases; unmatched junction bases: 2. The CDR3 is CASSLGGTDQETQYF. CDR3 in DNA: TGTGCCAGCAGCTTAGGGGGGACAGACCAAGAGACCCAGTACTTC. Supplemented by reference TRBV11-2 and TRBJ2-5, the full variable domain reads EAGVAQSPRYKIIEKRQSVAFWCNPISGHATLYWYQQILGQGPKLLIQFQNNGVVDDSQLPKDRFSAERLKGVDSTLKIQPAKLEDSAVYLCASSLGGTDQETQYFGPGTRLLVL.